The clone carrying this TCR beta chain was observed many times. V was clipped by 5 bases and J by 0 bases, with 13 bases between them. CDR3 length: 16 residues. TCRdb reassembled clones from the PCR reads with MiXCR. The repertoire holds 85,000 to 95,000 clones, with approximately 15% as singletons. The data derive from a study of metastatic and nonmetastatic thyroid tumors. Thyroid surgery was performed in patients who had received no treatment beforehand. V is TRBV12-3 or TRBV12-4 and J is TRBJ1-4; possibly TRBD1 for D (5 bases). The TCR comes from a female donor with papillary thyroid cancer or a benign thyroid nodule (not recorded which). Some clones in this sample may be carry-over from other donors' samples. Material: blood. CDR3 nucleotide sequence: TGTGCCAGCAGTCAAGGGCGGGGGGCAACTAATGAAAAACTGTTTTTT. Translating it yields CASSQGRGATNEKLFF.